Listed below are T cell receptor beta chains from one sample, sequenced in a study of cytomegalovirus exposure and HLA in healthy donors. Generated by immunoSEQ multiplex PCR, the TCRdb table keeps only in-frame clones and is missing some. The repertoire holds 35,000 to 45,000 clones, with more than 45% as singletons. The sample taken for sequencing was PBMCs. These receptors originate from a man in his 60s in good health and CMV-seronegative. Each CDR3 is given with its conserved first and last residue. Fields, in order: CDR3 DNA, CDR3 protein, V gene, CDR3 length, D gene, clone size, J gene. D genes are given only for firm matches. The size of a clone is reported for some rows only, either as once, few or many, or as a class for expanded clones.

CDR3 DNA: TGTGCCAGCAGCCGCTACGGGGGATTACAGCCCCAGCATTTT
CDR3 protein: CASSRYGGLQPQHF
V gene: TRBV7-2
CDR3 length: 14
D gene: .
clone size: .
J gene: TRBJ1-5

CDR3 DNA: TGTGCCAGCAGCTTATCAGACACCGGGGAGCTGTTTTTT
CDR3 protein: CASSLSDTGELFF
V gene: TRBV7-9
CDR3 length: 13
D gene: .
clone size: once
J gene: TRBJ2-2

CDR3 DNA: TGTGCCAGTACACAGGAGTATCAGCCCCAGCATTTT
CDR3 protein: CASTQEYQPQHF
V gene: TRBV19
CDR3 length: 12
D gene: .
clone size: once
J gene: TRBJ1-5

CDR3 DNA: TGTGCCACCAGCCTTTTAGTCACAGATACGCAGTATTTT
CDR3 protein: CATSLLVTDTQYF
V gene: TRBV15
CDR3 length: 13
D gene: .
clone size: .
J gene: TRBJ2-3

CDR3 DNA: TGTGCCATCAGTGAGCAGGGGGAAGGTAGCTATGGCTACACCTTC
CDR3 protein: CAISEQGEGSYGYTF
V gene: TRBV10-3
CDR3 length: 15
D gene: TRBD1
clone size: few
J gene: TRBJ1-2

CDR3 DNA: TGCGCCAGCAGCACCACAGGGTCAAGCTCTGGGGCCAACGTCCTGACTTTC
CDR3 protein: CASSTTGSSSGANVLTF
V gene: TRBV5-1
CDR3 length: 17
D gene: .
clone size: few
J gene: TRBJ2-6

CDR3 DNA: TGTGCCAGCAGGTTTACAGGGGGCCGGAGGGAGCAGTACTTC
CDR3 protein: CASRFTGGRREQYF
V gene: TRBV27
CDR3 length: 14
D gene: TRBD1
clone size: .
J gene: TRBJ2-7

CDR3 DNA: TGTGCCAGCAGCTTAGTGGGGGGGGGCAGGGGGCGTAGCAATCAGCCCCAGCATTTT
CDR3 protein: CASSLVGGGRGRSNQPQHF
V gene: TRBV7-2
CDR3 length: 19
D gene: TRBD1
clone size: few
J gene: TRBJ1-5

CDR3 DNA: TGCGCCAGCAGCTTGGGGGGAGGGCCCTCCCCGATGGAGACCCAGTACTTC
CDR3 protein: CASSLGGGPSPMETQYF
V gene: TRBV5-1
CDR3 length: 17
D gene: TRBD2
clone size: once
J gene: TRBJ2-5

CDR3 DNA: TGCAGCGTTGACCCGGGAGTCACTGAAGCTTTCTTT
CDR3 protein: CSVDPGVTEAFF
V gene: TRBV29-1
CDR3 length: 12
D gene: .
clone size: once
J gene: TRBJ1-1

CDR3 DNA: TGCGCCAGCAGCATGGCAATGGAGACCCAGTACTTC
CDR3 protein: CASSMAMETQYF
V gene: TRBV5-1
CDR3 length: 12
D gene: .
clone size: .
J gene: TRBJ2-5

CDR3 DNA: TGTGCCTGGAGGAGGGCCTACGAGCAGTACTTC
CDR3 protein: CAWRRAYEQYF
V gene: TRBV30
CDR3 length: 11
D gene: .
clone size: few
J gene: TRBJ2-7

CDR3 DNA: TGTGCCAGCAGCCAACGGGATCTCCAAGAGACCCAGTACTTC
CDR3 protein: CASSQRDLQETQYF
V gene: TRBV14
CDR3 length: 14
D gene: .
clone size: .
J gene: TRBJ2-5

CDR3 DNA: TGTGCCAGCAGCTTTGATCAGGGGACCGAGCAGTACTTC
CDR3 protein: CASSFDQGTEQYF
V gene: TRBV7-8
CDR3 length: 13
D gene: .
clone size: .
J gene: TRBJ2-7

CDR3 DNA: TGTGCCAGCAGTTCCTCCGGGACAGGCCGAAACACCATATATTTT
CDR3 protein: CASSSSGTGRNTIYF
V gene: TRBV28
CDR3 length: 15
D gene: TRBD1
clone size: .
J gene: TRBJ1-3

CDR3 DNA: TGCGCCAGCAGCCAAGTACAGGGAAAGAACACTGAAGCTTTCTTT
CDR3 protein: CASSQVQGKNTEAFF
V gene: TRBV4-1
CDR3 length: 15
D gene: .
clone size: .
J gene: TRBJ1-1

CDR3 DNA: TGTGCCAGCAGGAGGGTGGACTATGGCTACACCTTC
CDR3 protein: CASRRVDYGYTF
V gene: TRBV6-1
CDR3 length: 12
D gene: .
clone size: .
J gene: TRBJ1-2

CDR3 DNA: TGCGCCAGCAGCCAAGAGGGACAGCATTATGGCTACACCTTC
CDR3 protein: CASSQEGQHYGYTF
V gene: TRBV4-1
CDR3 length: 14
D gene: TRBD1
clone size: .
J gene: TRBJ1-2

CDR3 DNA: TGTGCCAGCCGTGGGCCTGAGGGCCTCTCAAATGAGCAGTTCTTC
CDR3 protein: CASRGPEGLSNEQFF
V gene: TRBV5-4
CDR3 length: 15
D gene: .
clone size: .
J gene: TRBJ2-1

CDR3 DNA: TGTGCCAGCAGTCCAGGTTCAACCGGGGAGCTGTTTTTT
CDR3 protein: CASSPGSTGELFF
V gene: TRBV6-4
CDR3 length: 13
D gene: .
clone size: .
J gene: TRBJ2-2

CDR3 DNA: TGTGCCTGGAGCCTGATGACAGGGGGTAATGAAAAACTGTTTTTT
CDR3 protein: CAWSLMTGGNEKLFF
V gene: TRBV30
CDR3 length: 15
D gene: TRBD1
clone size: medium-sized
J gene: TRBJ1-4

CDR3 DNA: TGTGCCAGCAGCCCGAGTGGAACGGGAGGGCGGGAGACCCAGTACTTC
CDR3 protein: CASSPSGTGGRETQYF
V gene: TRBV5-4
CDR3 length: 16
D gene: TRBD2
clone size: .
J gene: TRBJ2-5

CDR3 DNA: TGTGCCAGCCTAAGTACAGGAGACACCATATATTTT
CDR3 protein: CASLSTGDTIYF
V gene: TRBV28
CDR3 length: 12
D gene: .
clone size: .
J gene: TRBJ1-3

CDR3 DNA: TGTGCCAGCAGCTTCCAAGGGGGGGCCGCTGAAGCTTTCTTT
CDR3 protein: CASSFQGGAAEAFF
V gene: TRBV7-9
CDR3 length: 14
D gene: .
clone size: .
J gene: TRBJ1-1

CDR3 DNA: TGTGCCAGCAGCGAGGGGTTCTACAGAGGCACAGATACGCAGTATTTT
CDR3 protein: CASSEGFYRGTDTQYF
V gene: TRBV9
CDR3 length: 16
D gene: .
clone size: few
J gene: TRBJ2-3

CDR3 DNA: TGTGCCAGCACCACTCCTCCGCGCAGGGGTTATCAGCCCCAGCATTTT
CDR3 protein: CASTTPPRRGYQPQHF
V gene: TRBV7-2
CDR3 length: 16
D gene: .
clone size: .
J gene: TRBJ1-5

CDR3 DNA: TGTGCCAGCAGCTTAGCGACGGGAACAGATACGCAGTATTTT
CDR3 protein: CASSLATGTDTQYF
V gene: TRBV11-2
CDR3 length: 14
D gene: .
clone size: few
J gene: TRBJ2-3

CDR3 DNA: TGCAGCGTTGCACAGGGTTTGGCTGAAGCTTTCTTT
CDR3 protein: CSVAQGLAEAFF
V gene: TRBV29-1
CDR3 length: 12
D gene: .
clone size: .
J gene: TRBJ1-1

CDR3 DNA: TGTGCCTGGAGGGGGAGTGCGAGGGTAGGAACCGAGCAGTACTTC
CDR3 protein: CAWRGSARVGTEQYF
V gene: TRBV30
CDR3 length: 15
D gene: .
clone size: few
J gene: TRBJ2-7

CDR3 DNA: TGTGCCAGCAGCCAATTACAGGGGGGAAATCAGCCCCAGCATTTT
CDR3 protein: CASSQLQGGNQPQHF
V gene: TRBV4-2
CDR3 length: 15
D gene: TRBD1
clone size: once
J gene: TRBJ1-5

CDR3 DNA: TGTGCCAGCAGCCCCCGACTAGCGGGGGGCCACGGGGAGCTGTTTTTT
CDR3 protein: CASSPRLAGGHGELFF
V gene: TRBV9
CDR3 length: 16
D gene: TRBD2
clone size: .
J gene: TRBJ2-2

CDR3 DNA: TGCGCCAGCAGCTCCTTGACTAGCGGGAGATGGGATACGCAGTATTTT
CDR3 protein: CASSSLTSGRWDTQYF
V gene: TRBV5-1
CDR3 length: 16
D gene: TRBD2
clone size: .
J gene: TRBJ2-3

CDR3 DNA: TGTGCCAGTAGTACACAGGGGGCCGGGGAGCTGTTTTTT
CDR3 protein: CASSTQGAGELFF
V gene: TRBV19
CDR3 length: 13
D gene: TRBD1
clone size: .
J gene: TRBJ2-2

CDR3 DNA: TGTGCCAGCACCCGACGGGAGGGATCGAACTATGGCTACACCTTC
CDR3 protein: CASTRREGSNYGYTF
V gene: TRBV18
CDR3 length: 15
D gene: .
clone size: .
J gene: TRBJ1-2

CDR3 DNA: TGTGCCAGCAGTGCTTTCCGACAGGGCAAGGACGAGCAGTACTTC
CDR3 protein: CASSAFRQGKDEQYF
V gene: TRBV25-1
CDR3 length: 15
D gene: TRBD1
clone size: few
J gene: TRBJ2-7

CDR3 DNA: TGTGCCAGCAGCTTAGTCCGGCAGGGAGGGTACGAGCAGTACTTC
CDR3 protein: CASSLVRQGGYEQYF
V gene: TRBV7-2
CDR3 length: 15
D gene: TRBD2
clone size: .
J gene: TRBJ2-7

CDR3 DNA: TGCGCCAGCAGTCAACTAGCGGGAGTAGGTTACAATGAGCAGTTCTTC
CDR3 protein: CASSQLAGVGYNEQFF
V gene: TRBV10-1
CDR3 length: 16
D gene: TRBD2
clone size: once
J gene: TRBJ2-1

CDR3 DNA: TGTGCTAGTGGTTTCGGCGGTCTTAGGGAGTACAATGAGCAGTTCTTC
CDR3 protein: CASGFGGLREYNEQFF
V gene: TRBV12-5
CDR3 length: 16
D gene: .
clone size: .
J gene: TRBJ2-1

CDR3 DNA: TGTGCCAGCAGCACGGACAGGTTCAATCAGCCCCAGCATTTT
CDR3 protein: CASSTDRFNQPQHF
V gene: TRBV7-8
CDR3 length: 14
D gene: TRBD1
clone size: .
J gene: TRBJ1-5

CDR3 DNA: TGTGCCAGCAGCGTAGCCACTAGCGGGGATACGCAGTATTTT
CDR3 protein: CASSVATSGDTQYF
V gene: TRBV9
CDR3 length: 14
D gene: TRBD2
clone size: few
J gene: TRBJ2-3

CDR3 DNA: TGTGCCAGCAGCCCGCGACTAGCTTGGGATACGCAGTATTTT
CDR3 protein: CASSPRLAWDTQYF
V gene: TRBV14
CDR3 length: 14
D gene: TRBD2
clone size: few
J gene: TRBJ2-3

CDR3 DNA: TGTGCCACCAGCCTGACTAGCGGGAGGGACATTCAGTACTTC
CDR3 protein: CATSLTSGRDIQYF
V gene: TRBV15
CDR3 length: 14
D gene: TRBD2
clone size: few
J gene: TRBJ2-4

CDR3 DNA: TGTGCCAGCACCCCCGGGTCGGATACGCAGTATTTT
CDR3 protein: CASTPGSDTQYF
V gene: TRBV7-2
CDR3 length: 12
D gene: .
clone size: medium-sized
J gene: TRBJ2-3

CDR3 DNA: TGTGCCAGCAGCTTAGGAGACAGGGGCTATTCCTACGAGCAGTACTTC
CDR3 protein: CASSLGDRGYSYEQYF
V gene: TRBV7-2
CDR3 length: 16
D gene: TRBD1
clone size: few
J gene: TRBJ2-7

CDR3 DNA: TGTGCCAGCAGCCCGGGACAGGCATTCTACGAGCAGTACTTC
CDR3 protein: CASSPGQAFYEQYF
V gene: TRBV27
CDR3 length: 14
D gene: TRBD1
clone size: few
J gene: TRBJ2-7

CDR3 DNA: TGTGCCATCGAACGAAAGACAGGCGCGGCTGAAGCTTTCTTT
CDR3 protein: CAIERKTGAAEAFF
V gene: TRBV15
CDR3 length: 14
D gene: .
clone size: .
J gene: TRBJ1-1

CDR3 DNA: TGCGCCAGCAGCTTACCTCCGGGACTAGCGGTTCTTAATGAGCAGTTCTTC
CDR3 protein: CASSLPPGLAVLNEQFF
V gene: TRBV5-1
CDR3 length: 17
D gene: TRBD2
clone size: few
J gene: TRBJ2-1

CDR3 DNA: TGCGCCAGCAGCCAGGAAGAGGGACAGGGGAATTCACCCCTCCACTTT
CDR3 protein: CASSQEEGQGNSPLHF
V gene: TRBV4-1
CDR3 length: 16
D gene: TRBD1
clone size: few
J gene: TRBJ1-6

CDR3 DNA: TGCGCCAGCAGCCAAGGGTCAGGTTCTAATCAGCCCCAGCATTTT
CDR3 protein: CASSQGSGSNQPQHF
V gene: TRBV4-1
CDR3 length: 15
D gene: .
clone size: .
J gene: TRBJ1-5

CDR3 DNA: TGTGCCAGCAGCTTGGGGACTAGCGGGAGCTCCTACGAGCAGTACTTC
CDR3 protein: CASSLGTSGSSYEQYF
V gene: TRBV5-4
CDR3 length: 16
D gene: TRBD2
clone size: .
J gene: TRBJ2-7

CDR3 DNA: TGTGCCAGCAGCTTACTACAGGGGTCCGAGCCCCAGCATTTT
CDR3 protein: CASSLLQGSEPQHF
V gene: TRBV7-6
CDR3 length: 14
D gene: TRBD1
clone size: few
J gene: TRBJ1-5

CDR3 DNA: TGTGCCAGCAGTTACTCGACTTACAATGAGCAGTTCTTC
CDR3 protein: CASSYSTYNEQFF
V gene: TRBV6-5
CDR3 length: 13
D gene: .
clone size: .
J gene: TRBJ2-1

CDR3 DNA: TGCAGCGTTGAGTTTTCGATCCAGGGCTATGGCTACACCTTC
CDR3 protein: CSVEFSIQGYGYTF
V gene: TRBV29-1
CDR3 length: 14
D gene: .
clone size: few
J gene: TRBJ1-2

CDR3 DNA: TGTGCCAGTCAGAAAGGGGGGGACTATCATGAAGCTTTCTTT
CDR3 protein: CASQKGGDYHEAFF
V gene: TRBV2
CDR3 length: 14
D gene: .
clone size: few
J gene: TRBJ1-1

CDR3 DNA: TGTGCCAGCAGCCCCTCCGGGACAGGGGCTGGAGCAGATACGCAGTATTTT
CDR3 protein: CASSPSGTGAGADTQYF
V gene: TRBV7-9
CDR3 length: 17
D gene: TRBD1
clone size: .
J gene: TRBJ2-3

CDR3 DNA: TGTGCCAGCAGTGCCATCCCCCAAGAGACCCAGTACTTC
CDR3 protein: CASSAIPQETQYF
V gene: TRBV6-1
CDR3 length: 13
D gene: .
clone size: .
J gene: TRBJ2-5